The rows below give T cell receptor beta chains drawn from one sample of a study of blood T cell repertoires in COVID-19. TCRdb's copy holds only in-frame clones and misses some; the assay was immunoSEQ multiplex PCR. The sample lists around 130,000 clones, roughly 84% occurring once. Sequencing input: peripheral blood. The receptors were sampled from a woman of 80 years or more with acute or convalescent COVID-19. Each CDR3 is given with its conserved first and last residue. The D gene is left open where the match is weak. Expanded clones get a size class; other rows say once, few or many, or leave the size out.

V: TRBV7-2; size: NA; D: NA; J: TRBJ1-2; CDR3: CASSLDGDYGYTF; DNA: TGTGCCAGCAGCTTAGATGGAGACTATGGCTACACCTTC
V: TRBV27; size: NA; D: TRBD2; J: TRBJ2-5; CDR3: CASSLSGRAGETQYF; DNA: TGTGCCAGCAGTCTAAGCGGGAGGGCGGGGGAGACCCAGTACTTC
V: TRBV2; size: NA; D: TRBD1; J: TRBJ1-4; CDR3: CASSIQGGSEKLFF; DNA: TGTGCCAGCAGTATACAGGGGGGGAGTGAAAAACTGTTTTTT
V: TRBV6-5; size: NA; D: NA; J: TRBJ1-4; CDR3: CASTFNEKLFF; DNA: TGTGCCAGCACGTTTAATGAAAAACTGTTTTTT
V: TRBV9; size: NA; D: TRBD1; J: TRBJ1-1; CDR3: CASSHQETGGSNTEAFF; DNA: TGTGCCAGCAGCCACCAAGAGACAGGGGGCTCGAACACTGAAGCTTTCTTT
V: TRBV19; size: NA; D: TRBD2; J: TRBJ2-3; CDR3: CASSITGTSADTQYF; DNA: TGTGCCAGTAGTATAACCGGGACTAGCGCAGATACGCAGTATTTT
V: TRBV29-1; size: NA; D: TRBD1; J: TRBJ2-7; CDR3: CSIWGTGDFSYEQYF; DNA: TGCAGCATCTGGGGGACAGGGGACTTCTCCTACGAGCAGTACTTC
V: TRBV27; size: NA; D: NA; J: TRBJ2-2; CDR3: CASNWGGAGTGELFF; DNA: TGTGCCAGCAATTGGGGGGGCGCAGGAACCGGGGAGCTGTTTTTT
V: TRBV7-2; size: NA; D: NA; J: TRBJ2-2; CDR3: CASSLLTVITGELFF; DNA: TGTGCCAGCAGCTTATTGACAGTGATCACCGGGGAGCTGTTTTTT
V: TRBV9; size: NA; D: TRBD2; J: TRBJ2-3; CDR3: CASSVVGGGVSDTQYF; DNA: TGTGCCAGCAGCGTAGTTGGCGGGGGGGTGTCAGATACGCAGTATTTT
V: TRBV10-3; size: NA; D: TRBD1; J: TRBJ1-1; CDR3: CAISDLGQGDTEAFF; DNA: TGTGCCATCAGTGACCTGGGACAGGGTGACACTGAAGCTTTCTTT
V: TRBV18; size: NA; D: TRBD1; J: TRBJ1-6; CDR3: CASTTGGSYNSPLHF; DNA: TGTGCCAGCACGACAGGGGGCTCCTATAATTCACCCCTCCACTTT
V: TRBV6-1; size: NA; D: NA; J: TRBJ1-6; CDR3: CASSEAGPQGSPLHF; DNA: TGTGCCAGCAGTGAAGCGGGGCCCCAGGGTTCACCCCTCCACTTT
V: TRBV12-3/TRBV12-4; size: few; D: NA; J: TRBJ2-5; CDR3: CASSFLKETQYF; DNA: TGTGCCAGCAGTTTTTTAAAAGAGACCCAGTACTTC
V: TRBV21-1; size: few; D: NA; J: TRBJ1-5; CDR3: CASSRGGPHKQPQHF; DNA: TGTGCCAGCAGCAGGGGGGGCCCACATAAGCAGCCCCAGCATTTT
V: TRBV2; size: NA; D: TRBD2; J: TRBJ2-7; CDR3: CASGLGVLYEQYF; DNA: TGTGCCAGCGGACTAGGGGTGCTATACGAGCAGTACTTC
V: TRBV4-1; size: NA; D: NA; J: TRBJ2-7; CDR3: CASSQDGGGRSLGSSYEQYF; DNA: TGCGCCAGCAGCCAAGATGGGGGGGGCCGATCCCTTGGTAGCTCCTACGAGCAGTACTTC